The 21 T cell receptor beta chains below were found in one sample sequenced in a study of shared clonotypes between healthy human individuals. Some clones are missing from TCRdb's copy, which holds only in-frame ones; the method was immunoSEQ multiplex PCR. The sample has about 2 million clones; roughly 96% are singletons. Sequencing was done on a sample of naive CD4+ T cells sorted from blood. The subset is: CD45RA+ positively selected. These TCRs come from a man in his late teens or twenties in good health.

Regarding this clone: The sample has other DNA sequences that encode this CDR3 too. The V gene is TRBV5-1, the J gene TRBJ2-7; D is uncertain. Per the germline V gene, CDR1 is SGHRS and CDR2 is YFSETQ. The CDR3 loop spans 12 amino acids. V lost 1 base, J lost 6 bases, and 8 bases lay in between. CDR3 residues: CASSLTPGEQYF. In DNA, the CDR3 is TGCGCCAGCAGCTTGACCCCGGGCGAGCAGTACTTC. The whole variable domain, remainder taken from reference TRBV5-1 and TRBJ2-7, is KAGVTQTPRYLIKTRGQQVTLSCSPISGHRSVSWYQQTPGQGLQFLFEYFSETQRNKGNFPGRFSGRQFSNSRSEMNVSTLELGDSALYLCASSLTPGEQYFGPGTRLTVT.

This clone has just one count. The rearrangement links TRBV6-5 to TRBJ1-4, with TRBD1 as a possible D gene (6 bases). V lost 0 bases, J lost 8 bases, and 10 bases lay in between. This CDR3 is 14 amino acids long. In germline, CDR1 is MNHEY, CDR2 SVGAGI. This chain's CDR3 is CASSYSRGVEKLFF. CDR3 sequence (DNA): TGTGCCAGCAGTTACTCGAGGGGGGTAGAAAAACTGTTTTTT.

This clone has a single count. The chain links TRBV4-1 to TRBJ1-5, with 8 bases fitting TRBD1. This CDR3 is 15 amino acids long. Germline V gene data show CDR1 as MGHRA and CDR2 as YSYEKL. V lost 3 bases, J lost 4 bases, and 5 bases stayed unmatched. The CDR3 region has the DNA TGCGCCAGCAGCCAGGGGGACAGGAGAAATCAGCCCCAGCATTTT. This translates into CASSQGDRRNQPQHF.

For this clone: The same CDR3 also results from other DNA sequences found in this sample. The genes are TRBV18 and TRBJ2-7; 10 positions agree with TRBD1. V lost 2 bases, J lost 2 bases, and 0 bases stayed unmatched. The CDR3 is made up of 14 amino acids. In germline, CDR1 is KGHSH, CDR2 LQKENI. The CDR3 DNA sequence: TGTGCCAGCTCACCAGGGACAGGGGCCTACGAGCAGTACTTC. This gives the protein CASSPGTGAYEQYF.

The chain recombines TRBV4-1 with TRBJ1-3; maybe TRBD1 (5 bases). Germline loops: CDR1 MGHRA, CDR2 YSYEKL. V gave up 0 bases and J gave up 1 base, with 16 bases separating them. This CDR3 contains 18 residues. The CDR3 loop reads CASSQDFQGWGSGNTIYF. CDR3 coding DNA: TGCGCCAGCAGCCAAGATTTTCAGGGCTGGGGTTCTGGAAACACCATATATTTT.

V and J are TRBV28 and TRBJ2-4; D ambiguous. Looked up from germline, CDR1 is MDHEN and CDR2 is SYDVKM. Trimming cost V 4 bases and J 8 bases, with 9 bases left between them. There are 12 residues in the CDR3. CDR3 region: CASSSLRDIQYF. The CDR3 coding sequence is TGTGCCAGCAGTTCTTTACGGGACATTCAGTACTTC.

The chain employs TRBV7-6 and TRBJ1-1; 9 nucleotides match TRBD1. V shed 5 bases and J 3 bases; nucleotides not matched to a gene: 4. Germline V gene data show CDR1 as SGHVS and CDR2 as FNYEAQ. The CDR3 spans 14 residues. The CDR3 sequence: CASSARTGDTEAFF. CDR3 nucleotide sequence: TGTGCCAGCAGCGCCCGGACAGGGGACACTGAAGCTTTCTTT. Together with reference TRBV7-6 and TRBJ1-1, the CDR3 gives the full variable domain: GAGVSQSPRYKVTKRGQDVALRCDPISGHVSLYWYRQALGQGPEFLTYFNYEAQQDKSGLPNDRFSAERPEGSISTLTIQRTEQRDSAMYRCASSARTGDTEAFFGQGTRLTVV.

The CDR3 sequence is CASSSAGFNSYEQYF. The CDR3 region has the DNA TGCGCCAGCAGCTCTGCGGGTTTCAACTCCTACGAGCAGTACTTC. The rearrangement links TRBV5-1 to TRBJ2-7; tentative D call: TRBD2 (5 bases). V shed 3 bases and J shed 0 bases, with 13 bases lying between them. This CDR3 contains 15 residues. CDR1 and CDR2 (germline): SGHRS, YFSETQ.

With regard to this clone: Other DNA sequences within the sample encode an identical CDR3. The chain combines TRBV7-9 with TRBJ2-5, with 7 positions matching TRBD2. V shed 4 bases, J shed 7 bases, and the junction held 0 bases outside the gene matches. The CDR3 is made up of 11 amino acids. CDR1 SEHNR and CDR2 FQNEAQ come from the germline V gene (reference sequence). The CDR3 bases are TGTGCCAGCAGCTCGGGGGGGACCCAGTACTTC. Residues: CASSSGGTQYF.

This chain joins TRBV7-2 and TRBJ2-2, with D unresolved. This CDR3 spans 12 amino acids. Germline CDR1 and CDR2: SGHTA and FQGNSA. V was clipped by 0 bases and J by 13 bases, with 9 bases between them. The CDR3 here is CASSLANRGLFF. CDR3 bases: TGTGCCAGCAGCTTAGCTAACCGCGGGCTGTTTTTT.

V is TRBV7-8 and J is TRBJ2-5; 8 bases are shared with TRBD2. The CDR3 runs 13 residues. Trimming removed 5 bases from V and 7 bases from J; junction bases left unmatched: 6. Per germline, CDR1 SGHVS and CDR2 FQNEAQ. The CDR3 DNA reads as TGTGCCAGCAGCCAAGGACTAGCTCGGACCCAGTACTTC. Translation: CASSQGLARTQYF.

Concerning this clone: Other DNA variants within this sample encode the same CDR3. The chain recombines TRBV18 with TRBJ1-1; D ambiguous. This CDR3 is built from 12 residues. Trimming took 3 bases from V and 2 from J, leaving 4 bases between them. In germline, CDR1 is KGHSH, CDR2 LQKENI. This CDR3 reads CASSPGNTEAFF. Written as DNA, the CDR3 is TGTGCCAGCTCACCGGGAAACACTGAAGCTTTCTTT.

The chain combines TRBV6-5 with TRBJ2-2, with D perhaps matching TRBD1 (5 bases). V lost 0 bases, J lost 0 bases, and 8 bases lay in between. The CDR3 is 16 residues long. Germline V gives CDR1 MNHEY, CDR2 SVGAGI. CDR3 nucleotide sequence: TGTGCCAGCAGTTACTCGGCAGGGTCGAACACCGGGGAGCTGTTTTTT. Amino acids: CASSYSAGSNTGELFF.

The chain is built from TRBV7-2 and TRBJ1-5, with TRBD1 identical over 8 bases. In germline, CDR1 is SGHTA, CDR2 FQGNSA. Trimming cost V 5 bases and J 0 bases; bases outside gene matches: 6. The CDR3 consists of 16 residues. The CDR3 reads CASSPGQAYSNQPQHF. CDR3 sequence (DNA): TGTGCCAGCAGCCCGGGACAGGCCTATAGCAATCAGCCCCAGCATTTT.

The chain employs TRBV15 and TRBJ2-5, with a weak D call TRBD1 (6 bases). Trimming stripped 1 base from V and 5 bases from J, with 11 bases between. CDR1 LNHNV and CDR2 YYDKDF come from the germline V gene (reference sequence). This CDR3 region has 14 residues. Here the CDR3 reads CATSRGGGRETQYF. CDR3 nucleotide sequence: TGTGCCACCAGCAGAGGTGGGGGCCGGGAGACCCAGTACTTC.

The chain combines TRBV15 with TRBJ1-2; 8 nucleotides line up with TRBD1. CDR3 length equals 15 residues. The V and J ends lost 5 bases and 4 bases, in that order; junction bases with no gene match: 9. CDR1 and CDR2 (germline): LNHNV, YYDKDF (reference sequence). CDR3 sequence reads: CATSDRTGTFYGYTF. The CDR3 region has the DNA TGTGCCACCAGCGACCGGACAGGGACCTTCTATGGCTACACCTTC.

The genes are TRBV30 and TRBJ2-7; possibly TRBD1 for D (5 bases). The CDR3 is 13 residues long. V gave up 8 bases and J gave up 4 bases, with 18 bases separating them. Germline CDR1 reads GTSNPN; CDR2 reads SVGIG (reference sequence). The CDR3 region is CASSIQGSYEQYF. CDR3 in DNA: TGTGCCAGTAGTATTCAGGGTAGTTACGAGCAGTACTTC.

In regard to this clone: The sample has other DNA sequences that encode this CDR3 too. J is TRBJ1-1 and V is TRBV19; D perhaps matches TRBD1 (5 bases). Trimming left V 9 bases short and J 1 base short, with 15 bases between. This CDR3 spans 14 amino acids. From germline, CDR1 is LNHDA and CDR2 SQIVND (reference sequence). CDR3 sequence (DNA): TGTGCCAGCAGTCCTGGGACGGCGAACACTGAAGCTTTCTTT. Protein: CASSPGTANTEAFF.

The rearrangement uses TRBV10-3 and TRBJ2-5; perhaps TRBD2 as D (6 bases). Germline V gives CDR1 ENHRY, CDR2 SYGVKD. Trimming removed 0 bases at V and 5 bases at J, with 13 bases between. This CDR3 contains 15 residues. Here the CDR3 reads CAISESNSGGETQYF. CDR3 bases: TGTGCCATCAGTGAGTCGAACTCCGGAGGGGAGACCCAGTACTTC.

The J gene is TRBJ1-6, the V gene TRBV6-5; 11 bases fit TRBD1. This CDR3 has 14 residues. Germline loops: CDR1 MNHEY, CDR2 SVGAGI. Losses at the gene ends were 7 bases for V and 7 bases for J; bases not matched to a gene: 3. CDR3 sequence (DNA): TGTGCCAGCACCCGGACAGGGGGCAATTCACCCCTCCACTTT. Its protein is CASTRTGGNSPLHF.

Comments on this clone: Sequence at one end of the junction differs from germline and may be a read error. This chain connects TRBV5-4 to TRBJ2-3, with a weak D call TRBD2 (7 bases). This CDR3 is 16 amino acids long. Germline CDR1 SGHNT, CDR2 YYREEE (reference sequence). This chain's CDR3 is CASSRGALLATDTQYF. CDR3 nucleotides: TGCGCCAGCAGCCGGGGGGCCCTTTTAGCCACAGATACGCAGTATTTT. The full variable domain, rest sourced from reference TRBV5-4 and TRBJ2-3, is ETGVTQSPTHLIKTRGQQVTLRCSSQSGHNTVSWYQQALGQGPQFIFQYYREEENGRGNFPPRFSGLQFPNYSSELNVNALELDDSALYLCASSRGALLATDTQYFGPGTRLTVL.